The clone carrying this T cell receptor (beta chain) was observed a few times. Its antigen is currently unknown. A second roughly 6 to 11 cycle PCR used barcoded and J-beta primers. TCRdb reprocessed the 5' RACE reads with MiXCR, giving one entry per CDR3 protein. The repertoire includes over 600,000 distinct CDR3 sequences, over 20% of them detected once, and around 3.4% sits in the top ten. The data were obtained in a study of blood T cells in healthy people across ages. General study results and limits: More naive CD4+ cells and higher diversity marked long-lived donors relative to aged donors.

V lost 5 bases, J lost 0 bases, and 8 bases lay in between. The length of the CDR3 is 13 residues. Germline CDR1 and CDR2: DFQATT and SNEGSKA (reference sequence). The specimen was blood. The chain joins TRBV20-1 to TRBJ1-3; weak D call: TRBD1 (6 bases). The TCR was taken from an older man in good health. CDR3 DNA: TGCAGTGCTTCGGACAGCTCTGGAAACACCATATATTTT. As protein: CSASDSSGNTIYF.